A selection of T cell receptor beta chains follows, all from one sample in a study of T-cell reconstitution after alpha-beta-depleted transplantation in children. TCRdb reprocessed the PCR reads via MiXCR and lists one record per CDR3 protein. The table lists hundreds of thousands of distinct CDR3 sequences, 8% to 11% of them singletons, with roughly 4% in the top ten. Sample: PBMCs from the stem cell graft donor, taken from the stem cell graft. These receptor sequences come from a human donor who donated a stem cell graft to a child with acute myeloid leukemia. CDR3s include the opening cysteine and the closing phenylalanine or tryptophan. D genes are given only for firm matches. Expanded clones are given a class, and other clones once, few, many or no size at all.

TRBV6-6,NA,TRBJ2-6,NA,TGTGCCATCACTGGGGCCAACGTCCTGACTTTC,CAITGANVLTF
TRBV29-1,TRBD2,TRBJ2-5,few,TGCAGCGTTAACAAGGGGGGACTAGCGGGAGAAGAGACCCAGTACTTC,CSVNKGGLAGEETQYF
TRBV28,NA,TRBJ2-6,NA,TGTGCCAGCAAACCAGGGAGATCTGCCAACGTCCTGACTTTC,CASKPGRSANVLTF
TRBV10-3,NA,TRBJ2-1,NA,TGTGCCATCAGTGAGAGGGCTGGAAACAATGAGCAGTTCTTC,CAISERAGNNEQFF
TRBV27,TRBD2,TRBJ2-3,NA,TGTGCCAGCAGTTTAAGGTTTCGGGGACTAGCGGGAGGAGATACGCAGTATTTT,CASSLRFRGLAGGDTQYF
TRBV7-9,NA,TRBJ2-3,NA,TGTGCCAGCAGCTCGACTCGGGACATCGACTCAGATACGCAGTATTTT,CASSSTRDIDSDTQYF
TRBV15,NA,TRBJ2-7,many,TGTGCCACCAGCAGAACCTTCAAGAGCGAGCAGTACTTC,CATSRTFKSEQYF
TRBV12-3/TRBV12-4,NA,TRBJ2-3,many,TGTGCCAGCAGTTCGACAGGTAGCACAGATACGCAGTATTTT,CASSSTGSTDTQYF
TRBV5-1,NA,TRBJ2-3,NA,TGCGCCAGCACCGCAGGAAGTGGCACAGATACGCAGTATTTT,CASTAGSGTDTQYF
TRBV11-2,TRBD2,TRBJ2-5,few,TGTGCCAGCAGCTTAGGGCAACTAGCGGGAGAGGAGACCCAGTACTTC,CASSLGQLAGEETQYF
TRBV20-1,TRBD2,TRBJ2-7,NA,TGCAGTGCTAGAGAGAGCGGGAGGGTGGACGAGCAGTACTTC,CSARESGRVDEQYF
TRBV29-1,NA,TRBJ2-2,NA,TGCAGCGTTCAGGGTCTAGCGAACACCGGGGAGCTGTTTTTT,CSVQGLANTGELFF
TRBV20-1,NA,TRBJ1-1,many,TGCAGTGCTGTCCCACTCCAGGACGAAACTGAAGCTTTCTTT,CSAVPLQDETEAFF
TRBV27,NA,TRBJ2-1,few,TGTGCCAGCAGGACGGGTTACAATGAGCAGTTCTTC,CASRTGYNEQFF
TRBV7-9,NA,TRBJ2-7,many,TGTGCCAGCAGCTCCGGGGATTTCCCCAACGAGCAGTACTTC,CASSSGDFPNEQYF
TRBV7-2,NA,TRBJ1-4,few,TGTGCCAGCAGCTTAGGAGGGGAAAAACTGTTTTTT,CASSLGGEKLFF
TRBV3-1,TRBD2,TRBJ2-1,NA,TGTGCCAGCAGCCGTAGCGGGAGGGCCCTATACAATGAGCAGTTCTTC,CASSRSGRALYNEQFF
TRBV6-4,TRBD1,TRBJ2-5,NA,TGTGCCAGCAGTCCGTCCTCGCGCGGTACAGGGGGCCCAGAGACCCAGTACTTC,CASSPSSRGTGGPETQYF
TRBV6-1,NA,TRBJ2-7,few,TGTGCCAGTCGAAGGGGGACGACTCCCTACGAGCAGTACTTC,CASRRGTTPYEQYF
TRBV7-8,NA,TRBJ2-3,NA,TGTGCCAGCACCAATACAGATACGCAGTATTTT,CASTNTDTQYF
TRBV11-3,TRBD2,TRBJ2-3,few,TGTGCCAGCAGCGCAGGCGGGGGTTCGGTGGATACGCAGTATTTT,CASSAGGGSVDTQYF
TRBV19,TRBD1,TRBJ1-1,NA,TGTGCCAGTAGTACATGGACAGGGAAGAACACTGAAGCTTTCTTT,CASSTWTGKNTEAFF